Listed here is a single T cell receptor beta chain. The antigen is undetermined. Germline V gene sequence: CDR1 LNHDA, CDR2 SQIVND (reference sequence). The ends were cut back, 3 bases at V and 3 bases at J, with 15 bases in the middle. There are 15 residues in the CDR3. As defined, naive CD8 cells were CD45RO-negative and positively selected for CCR7, with terminally differentiated effector memory CD45RA+ cells excluded. The data originate from a study of shared clonotypes between healthy human individuals. The wider study: Each donor contributed plates that comprised three CD4 naive, three CD4 memory, two CD8 naive and one CD8 memory.

Measured with immunoSEQ multiplex PCR; TCRdb has only the in-frame clones, and not every one. The sample lists roughly 550,000 clones; over 95% were seen once. Whole-study findings and limits: Sharing across several donors was seen in around 5% of naive CD4 clonotypes.

The rearrangement links TRBV19 to TRBJ2-7, with D possibly being TRBD1 (5 bases). The source material was naive CD8+ T cells sorted from blood. The source is a woman in her 30s in good health. The CDR3 is CASSMEQGTRYEQYF. CDR3 sequence (DNA): TGTGCCAGTAGTATGGAGCAGGGAACCCGCTACGAGCAGTACTTC.